A selection of T cell receptor beta chains follows, all from one sample in a study of blood T cell repertoires in COVID-19. Profiling relied on immunoSEQ multiplex PCR, and the TCRdb table lists in-frame clones only, not all of them. The sample has about 350,000 clones; 70% to 90% are singletons. The sample taken for sequencing was PBMCs or T cells enriched from blood (not recorded which). Source of these receptors: a woman younger than 45 who had recovered from COVID-19. Each CDR3 is given with its conserved first and last residue. A D gene is named only where the DNA matches it firmly. The size field is filled for only some rows; it gives once, few, many or a size class.

>.|TRBJ2-7|TRBV6-5|few
CASSYRGSSYEQYF
TGTGCCAGCAGTTACCGGGGGAGCTCCTACGAGCAGTACTTC
>.|TRBJ1-6|TRBV4-1|once
CASSQDPLSGGSNSYNSPLHF
TGCGCCAGCAGCCAAGATCCCCTCTCCGGGGGGTCGAACTCCTATAATTCACCCCTCCACTTT
>TRBD2|TRBJ2-7|TRBV5-4|once
CASSGDGERGAPYEQYF
TGTGCCAGCAGCGGGGATGGGGAGCGGGGGGCACCCTACGAGCAGTACTTC
>.|TRBJ1-1|TRBV4-3|.
CASSQEAGRPSNTEAFF
TGCGCCAGCAGCCAAGAAGCGGGCCGACCCTCGAACACTGAAGCTTTCTTT
>.|TRBJ2-1|TRBV5-1|.
CASSPIRDTYNEQFF
TGCGCCAGCAGCCCGATTCGGGATACCTACAATGAGCAGTTCTTC
>TRBD1|TRBJ2-6|TRBV27|.
CASSLTTGAGANVLTF
TGTGCCAGCAGTCTTACAACAGGGGCTGGGGCCAACGTCCTGACTTTC
>.|TRBJ2-3|TRBV9|.
CASSSPRGITDTQYF
TGTGCCAGCAGCTCCCCCCGGGGGATCACAGATACGCAGTATTTT
>TRBD1|TRBJ1-1|TRBV6-5|.
CASTLQGMEAFF
TGTGCCAGCACCCTACAGGGGATGGAAGCTTTCTTT
>.|TRBJ2-5|TRBV19|.
CASTGLSQETQYF
TGTGCCAGTACCGGACTATCCCAAGAGACCCAGTACTTC
>.|TRBJ2-3|TRBV3-1/TRBV3-2|.
CASSNIPPTGQFLADTQYF
TGTGCCAGCAGTAATATTCCACCGACCGGACAGTTCTTGGCAGATACGCAGTATTTT
>.|TRBJ2-1|TRBV5-1|.
CASSLERDEQFF
TGCGCCAGCAGCTTGGAGCGAGACGAGCAGTTCTTC
>.|TRBJ1-1|TRBV6-5|once
CASSSQGEAFF
TGTGCCAGCAGTTCCCAGGGTGAAGCTTTCTTT
>TRBD1|TRBJ2-7|TRBV4-1|.
CASSQEEETGFSYEQYF
TGCGCCAGCAGCCAAGAAGAGGAGACAGGGTTCTCCTACGAGCAGTACTTC
>.|TRBJ1-2|TRBV9|.
CASSLGGNYGYTF
TGTGCCAGCAGTCTAGGGGGAAACTATGGCTACACCTTC
>.|TRBJ1-2|TRBV2|.
CASSDRGDGGYTF
TGTGCCAGCAGTGACAGGGGAGACGGTGGCTACACCTTC
>TRBD1|TRBJ2-3|TRBV10-2|.
CASSGDRVTDTQYF
TGCGCCAGCAGCGGGGACAGGGTTACAGATACGCAGTATTTT
>.|TRBJ2-5|TRBV24-1|few
CATSASGLQETQYF
TGTGCCACCAGTGCCAGCGGTCTCCAAGAGACCCAGTACTTC
>TRBD1|TRBJ2-2|TRBV5-1|.
CASSSQGAGELFF
TGCGCCAGCAGCTCACAGGGGGCCGGGGAGCTGTTTTTT
>.|TRBJ1-5|TRBV10-3|.
CAISDRQDNQPQHF
TGTGCCATCAGCGACAGACAGGACAATCAGCCCCAGCATTTT
>.|TRBJ1-5|TRBV19|.
CASSTPILRAQHF
TGTGCCAGTAGTACCCCCATTCTCCGGGCCCAGCATTTT
>.|TRBJ1-1|TRBV24-1|.
CATLDRTTVGLIMNTEAFF
TGTGCCACCTTAGACAGAACCACGGTGGGGCTAATAATGAACACTGAAGCTTTCTTT
>.|TRBJ1-4|TRBV7-2|.
CASSPDPGATNEKLFF
TGTGCCAGCAGCCCGGACCCGGGAGCAACTAATGAAAAACTGTTTTTT
>.|TRBJ2-3|TRBV19|.
CATQADGGVGGTQYF
TGTGCCACCCAAGCCGATGGTGGAGTGGGTGGTACGCAGTATTTT
>TRBD1|TRBJ1-1|TRBV7-9|.
CASSPIGQGETEAFF
TGTGCCAGCAGCCCCATAGGTCAGGGGGAGACTGAAGCTTTCTTT
>.|TRBJ2-1|TRBV10-3|.
CAISETGSDEQFF
TGTGCCATCAGTGAGACAGGGAGCGATGAGCAGTTCTTC
>.|TRBJ1-1|TRBV5-8|few
CASRDRTGKNTEAFF
TGTGCCAGCAGGGATAGGACCGGGAAGAACACTGAAGCTTTCTTT
>.|TRBJ1-1|TRBV19|.
CASSIGTRTEAFF
TGTGCCAGTAGTATAGGGACTCGCACTGAAGCTTTCTTT
>.|TRBJ2-5|TRBV4-1|.
CASSPAWGDETQYF
TGCGCCAGCAGCCCAGCATGGGGGGACGAGACCCAGTACTTC
>.|TRBJ1-6|TRBV6-9|.
CASSSTGRNSPLHF
TGTGCCAGCAGTTCGACAGGACGGAATTCACCCCTCCACTTT